This T cell receptor (beta chain) comes out of a study of T cell changes during pregnancy in multiple sclerosis. TCRdb's table, derived via immunoSEQ multiplex PCR, lists solely in-frame clones and lacks some. The profile shows about 35,000 clones, about 90% of them singletons. This clone was found a few times. The sequence came from a female donor in good health, enrolled as a control in a pregnancy study. The sample consisted of CD4+ T cells from peripheral blood mononuclear cells, taken in the third trimester of pregnancy.

This CDR3 is CASSEKIGFYGYTF. CDR3 DNA: TGTGCCAGCAGTGAAAAGATCGGGTTCTATGGCTACACCTTC. The chain links TRBV6-1 to TRBJ1-2; D call uncertain. V was clipped by 2 bases and J by 4 bases, with 11 bases between them. There are 14 residues in the CDR3. CDR1 and CDR2 from the germline V gene are MNHNS and SASEGT.